What follows are 30 T cell receptor beta chains derived from one specimen sequenced in a study of tumor-infiltrating lymphocytes in primary liver carcinoma. For each extraction, RNA and DNA were obtained together from around 20-30 mg of unsorted bulk tissue. A primer matching the constant region was used to make TCR beta cDNA from 500 ng of total RNA. Libraries covering TCR beta were generated through three nested multiplex PCR rounds (using a slightly modified ARM-PCR). Two initial PCR rounds of about 11 cycles each paired TRBV1-TRBV30 forward primers with a C-beta reverse primer. TCRdb reprocessed the multiplex PCR reads with MiXCR, giving one entry per CDR3 protein. In the table there are 100,000 to 150,000 distinct CDR3 sequences, around 64% of which are singletons. The sample comprised liver tumor tissue from sampling region 3. Subset in this sample: tumor region T3, left-lateral pole. Receptor source: a woman in her sixties or seventies with primary liver carcinoma and hepatitis B virus infection.

This clonotype occurred a few times. This clone may be a read error of a much larger clone one base away. V and J are TRBV6-6 and TRBJ1-3, with 7 positions matching TRBD1. The CDR3 is 12 residues long. Germline V lookup: CDR1 MNHNY, CDR2 SVGAGI (reference sequence). The CDR3 reads CVSRGTGNTIYF. In DNA form, the CDR3 reads TGTGTCAGCAGGGGGACAGGAAACACCATATATTTT.

The V and J genes are TRBV30 and TRBJ1-6, with D unclear. CDR3 length: 13 amino acids. Germline CDR1 is GTSNPN and CDR2 is SVGIG (reference sequence). This chain's CDR3 is CAARREYNSPLHF. Here the CDR3 DNA reads TGTGCTGCTAGGAGGGAATATAATTCACCCCTCCACTTT.

The CDR3 here is CASSSGTSGRTLAQYF. CDR3 bases: TGTGCCAGCAGCTCGGGGACTAGCGGGAGGACCCTCGCGCAGTATTTT. This chain connects TRBV5-8 to TRBJ2-3; 15 nucleotides match TRBD2. The length of the CDR3 is 16 residues. Per the germline V gene, CDR1 is SGHTS and CDR2 is YDEGEE. The V segment lost 3 bases and the J segment 10 bases; nucleotides outside the gene matches: 9.

A note on this clonotype: One end of the junction fails to match germline, which may point to a read error. The chain combines TRBV11-2 with TRBJ2-5; TRBD2 is a possible D gene (5 bases). Germline CDR1 SGHAT, CDR2 FQNNGV. This CDR3 has 16 residues. CDR3 sequence: CANSQPWGAYQQTQYF. CDR3 DNA sequence: TGTGCCAACAGCCAACCTTGGGGAGCGTACCAACAAACCCAGTACTTC.

Regarding this clonotype: A much more abundant neighbour one base away suggests this may be a read error. This chain links TRBV29-1 with TRBJ2-3; D not certain. Germline CDR1 is SQVTM and CDR2 is ANQGSEA. The CDR3 sequence is 14 residues long. CDR3 in DNA: TGCAACGTTGATCTCGAAAGGGGCACAGATACGCAGTATTTT. Its protein product is CNVDLERGTDTQYF.

Of note for this clonotype: Sequence at one end of the junction differs from germline and may be a read error. The rearrangement uses TRBV28 and TRBJ2-3; 8 nucleotides match TRBD1. Germline V gene data show CDR1 as MDHEN and CDR2 as SYDVKM. The CDR3 has 16 amino acids. Here the CDR3 DNA reads TGTGCTAGCAGTCCGCACGGACAGGGTGGGGTGGATACGCAGTATTTT. Residues: CASSPHGQGGVDTQYF.

This clonotype appeared a few times. This may come from a read error, since a much larger clone is one base off. The rearrangement uses TRBV12-3 or TRBV12-4 and TRBJ1-4; perhaps TRBD1 as D (6 bases). The CDR3 spans 14 residues. The CDR3 coding sequence is TGTACCAGCAGTCCGCAGGGGCAAGGGGAAAAACTGTTTTTT. It is translated as CTSSPQGQGEKLFF.

Turning to this clonotype: The CDR3 does not close with the conserved phenylalanine or tryptophan, likely indicating a read error. The chain carries TRBV10-1 and TRBJ2-3; D perhaps matches TRBD2 (5 bases). The CDR3 is 15 amino acids. The V gene's germline CDR1 is WNHNN and CDR2 SYGVQD (reference sequence). CDR3: CVIPLRGSGTDTQYS. DNA for the CDR3: TGCGTCATCCCTCTCCGGGGATCGGGCACAGATACGCAGTATTCT.

This clonotype appeared a few times. A single base separates this from a much larger clone, so it may be a read error. The V and J genes are TRBV4-1 and TRBJ2-1; D is unresolved. Between the trimmed V and J ends, which lost 7 bases and 11 bases, there was a span of 12 bases. The length of the CDR3 is 11 residues. Germline CDR1 and CDR2: MGHRA and YSYEKL. The CDR3 sequence: CASKWADKQFF. CDR3 DNA: TGCGCCAGCAAGTGGGCCGACAAGCAGTTCTTC.

This clonotype showed up many times. The chain employs TRBV4-1 and TRBJ1-3; no reliable D call. V lost 1 base to trimming and J lost 8 bases, with 6 bases between them. Germline CDR1 MGHRA, CDR2 YSYEKL. The CDR3 contains 12 residues. The CDR3 here is CASSQVADTIYF. The CDR3 nucleotides read TGCGCCAGCAGCCAAGTTGCGGACACCATATATTTT.

Concerning this clonotype: In this CDR3 the conserved last residue, phenylalanine or tryptophan, is missing, so a read error is likely. This chain connects TRBV11-2 to TRBJ2-2, with 8 positions matching TRBD1. V shed 5 bases, J shed 7 bases, and the junction held 15 bases outside the gene matches. This CDR3 comprises 17 residues. Germline values: CDR1 SGHAT, CDR2 FQNNGV. CDR3 in DNA: TGTGCCAGCAGCCCCCTTCCCGGACAGGGTGGTATCGGGGAGCTGTTTTTG. Residues: CASSPLPGQGGIGELFL.

A note on this clonotype: With a much larger clone just one base away, this may be a read error. The chain recombines TRBV5-6 with TRBJ1-4, with 7 positions matching TRBD1. CDR1 SGHDT and CDR2 YYEEEE come from the germline V gene. The J segment lost 8 bases and the V segment lost 4 bases, leaving 8 bases of the junction unmatched. This CDR3 is 14 amino acids long. The CDR3 loop reads CASSRRDSGEKLFF. The CDR3 coding sequence is TGTGCCAGCAGCCGCCGGGACAGTGGCGAAAAACTGTTTTTT.

The rearrangement uses TRBV6-1 and TRBJ2-1; unclear D gene. V was clipped by 7 bases and J by 5 bases, with 18 bases between them. The CDR3 sequence is 15 residues long. The germline gives CDR1 MNHNS, CDR2 SASEGT. Here the CDR3 reads CASIWCWSVDNEQFF. CDR3 coding DNA: TGTGCCAGCATATGGTGCTGGAGTGTGGACAATGAGCAGTTCTTC.

With regard to this clonotype: An end of the junction does not agree with germline; a read error may underlie this. The CDR3 nucleotides read TGTGCCAGCGGTTTAAAGAGAAGGCCAGGGGATTATCAGCCCCAGCATTTT. Its translation is CASGLKRRPGDYQPQHF. The chain employs TRBV12-3 or TRBV12-4 and TRBJ1-5; perhaps TRBD1 as D (6 bases). The CDR3 runs 17 residues.

This clonotype was found many times. The chain combines TRBV12-3 or TRBV12-4 with TRBJ2-7; tentative D call: TRBD1 (6 bases). This CDR3 has 15 amino acids. V gave up 4 bases and J gave up 3 bases, with 16 bases separating them. The CDR3 loop reads CASSYPNQGIYEQYF. CDR3 coding DNA: TGTGCCAGCAGTTATCCCAACCAGGGGATCTACGAGCAGTACTTC.

The J gene is TRBJ1-1, the V gene TRBV7-9; unclear D gene. V lost 8 bases and J 5 bases, leaving 15 bases between the germline ends. This CDR3 region has 13 residues. Germline V gene data show CDR1 as SEHNR and CDR2 as FQNEAQ (reference sequence). CDR3 region: CASGSIWNTEAFF. CDR3 bases: TGTGCCAGCGGCTCCATCTGGAATACTGAAGCTTTCTTT.

The rearrangement uses TRBV5-1 and TRBJ1-1; D uncertain. CDR3 length equals 15 residues. The germline CDR1 and CDR2 sequences are SGHRS and YFSETQ. V was trimmed by 0 bases and J by 1 base, leaving 10 bases between them. The CDR3 coding sequence is TGCGCCAGCAGCTTGGTGGTACTGGGGAACACTGAAGCTTTCTTT. Its protein product is CASSLVVLGNTEAFF.

The genes are TRBV28 and TRBJ2-7, with no clear D. Germline V gene lookup returns CDR1 MDHEN and CDR2 SYDVKM. Trimming removed 3 bases from V and 2 bases from J, with 8 bases in between. The CDR3 has 13 amino acids. The CDR3 region is CASSFGPTYEQYF. The CDR3 coding sequence is TGTGCCAGCAGTTTCGGCCCGACCTACGAGCAGTACTTC.

DNA for the CDR3: TGTGCCTGGAGGGGGGGGGAACTGGGCACCGGGGAGCTGTTTTTT. Translating gives CAWRGGELGTGELFF. The V gene is TRBV30, the J gene TRBJ2-2, with 7 bases identical to TRBD2. Unmatched junction bases numbered 8, after V lost 3 bases and J lost 4 bases. Germline CDR1 is GTSNPN and CDR2 is SVGIG (reference sequence). This CDR3 region has 15 residues.

The sample holds many counts of this clonotype. This rearrangement joins TRBV4-1 to TRBJ2-2; 9 bases line up with TRBD1. This CDR3 has 16 residues. The germline V gene has CDR1 MGHRA and CDR2 YSYEKL. The junction had 5 bases not matched to a gene; V was cut back by 0 bases and J by 6 bases. CDR3 sequence: CASSQEAGQGAGELFF. The CDR3 DNA reads TGCGCCAGCAGCCAAGAAGCGGGACAGGGCGCCGGGGAGCTGTTTTTT.

This sequence joins TRBV6-6 and TRBJ1-3, with TRBD1 identical over 8 bases. Germline V gives CDR1 MNHNY, CDR2 SVGAGI (reference sequence). V was pared by 0 bases and J by 2 bases, with 3 bases of the junction left unmatched. CDR3 length equals 16 residues. CDR3 protein: CASSYSTGDPGNTIYF. In DNA, the CDR3 is TGTGCCAGCAGTTACTCGACAGGGGACCCTGGAAACACCATATATTTT.

This chain joins TRBV29-1 and TRBJ2-3; 10 nucleotides match TRBD2. The CDR3 is 14 amino acids. V was clipped by 5 bases and J by 5 bases; unmatched bases: 7. CDR1 SQVTM and CDR2 ANQGSEA come from the germline V gene. Here the CDR3 reads CSVHRLAGEDTQYF. CDR3 nucleotides: TGCAGCGTTCATCGGCTAGCGGGAGAAGATACGCAGTATTTT.

This clonotype has a single count. This could be a read error, since a much larger clone is one nucleotide away. The chain carries TRBV5-4 and TRBJ2-5, with 9 bases lining up with TRBD2. V shed 4 bases and J 4 bases; nucleotides not matched to a gene: 11. CDR3 size: 16 residues. The germline V gene has CDR1 SGHNT and CDR2 YYREEE (reference sequence). Here the CDR3 DNA reads TGTGCCAGCAGCATGGCTCTAGCGGGGCTTGGAGAGACCCAGTACTTC. Protein: CASSMALAGLGETQYF.

The rearrangement joins TRBV28 to TRBJ2-1, with D perhaps TRBD2 (7 bases). The V and J ends lost 6 bases and 3 bases respectively, with 24 bases between them. The CDR3 totals 18 residues. Germline CDR1 MDHEN, CDR2 SYDVKM. The chain's CDR3 is CASSPISGRGWFYNEQFF. CDR3 nucleotides: TGTGCCAGCAGCCCCATTAGTGGGAGGGGGTGGTTCTACAATGAGCAGTTCTTC.

This clonotype was observed a single time. The chain combines TRBV28 with TRBJ2-2; 9 nucleotides agree with TRBD2. The J segment lost 10 bases and the V segment lost 6 bases, leaving 12 bases of the junction unmatched. The CDR3 covers 15 residues. The germline CDR1 and CDR2 sequences are MDHEN and SYDVKM. The CDR3 spells CASSLPGLAGAELFF. For the CDR3, the DNA is TGTGCCAGCAGCCTTCCGGGACTAGCCGGCGCGGAGCTGTTTTTT.

This clonotype occurred many times. The chain couples TRBV30 to TRBJ1-1, with TRBD1 matching over 8 bases. Germline V gene sequence: CDR1 GTSNPN, CDR2 SVGIG (reference sequence). This CDR3 spans 17 amino acids. Trimming at V came to 0 bases and at J to 3 bases, leaving 12 bases not matched to a gene. The CDR3 DNA reads as TGTGCCTGGAGTGTATGGCCAGGGGGCGCCCTGTACACTGAAGCTTTCTTT. Its protein is CAWSVWPGGALYTEAFF.

Regarding this clonotype: No conserved phenylalanine or tryptophan is present at the end of the CDR3, so a read error is the likely explanation. This chain connects TRBV11-3 to TRBJ1-2, with unresolved D. CDR3 length equals 13 residues. CDR1 SGHNT and CDR2 YENEEA come from the germline V gene. The V gene lost 3 bases and the J gene lost 6 bases, with 11 bases spanning the gap. The CDR3 region is CASSFPAVHGYTI. CDR3 DNA: TGTGCCAGCAGCTTCCCTGCGGTCCATGGCTACACCATC.

This clonotype has only one observation. The chain uses TRBV6-5 and TRBJ2-7, with D perhaps matching TRBD1 (6 bases). Per the germline V gene, CDR1 is MNHEY and CDR2 is SVGAGI. This CDR3 contains 14 residues. DNA for the CDR3: TGTACCAACAGTTCATCCTCAGGGGATACAGTGCAGTACTTC. It yields the protein CTNSSSSGDTVQYF.

The J gene is TRBJ2-7, the V gene TRBV4-2; D remains ambiguous. The germline V and J ends were trimmed by 3 bases and 1 base, with 13 bases remaining between them. The CDR3 runs 15 residues. Germline CDR1 is LGHNA and CDR2 is YNFKEQ. The CDR3 here is CASSHGALNSYEQYF. CDR3 bases: TGTGCCAGCAGCCATGGAGCCTTAAATTCCTACGAGCAGTACTTC.

This clonotype was counted a single time. This could be a read error, since a much larger clone is one nucleotide away. The chain links TRBV2 to TRBJ1-5; no reliable D call. This CDR3 contains 12 residues. Germline assignment: CDR1 SNHLY and CDR2 FYNNEI. The CDR3: CTSSDGDQPQHF. The CDR3 nucleotides are TGTACCAGCAGTGACGGGGATCAGCCCCAGCATTTT.